This note documents a single TCR beta chain sequence. The antigen is not known. The entry originates in a study of shared clonotypes between healthy human individuals. Study background: Aged 18 to 49, the donors were a couple of women and a few men. A donor's plate count was three for CD4 naive and three for CD4 memory; CD8 naive had two and CD8 memory one. Study results and caveats: Generation probability values for non-shared clonotypes were lower than those for clonotypes shared by all four donors.

The germline gives CDR1 SGHAT, CDR2 FQNNGV. The CDR3 runs to 18 residues. After removal of 5 bases from V and 4 bases from J, the junction contained 18 bases not matched to a gene. The data were produced by immunoSEQ multiplex PCR, yet TCRdb's version contains in-frame clones alone and is incomplete. The table shows roughly 2 million clones, with roughly 94% occurring only once. Donors were healthy HIV-negative adults without recently reported acute infections or vaccinations. The sample consisted of naive CD4+ T cells sorted from blood. As for subset: CD45RA+ positively selected. The chain is built from TRBV11-2 and TRBJ2-5, with 8 nucleotides matching TRBD2. This receptor was obtained from a man aged 18 to 29 in good health. DNA of the CDR3: TGTGCCAGCAGCCCCCGCGGGACGCCAAACCGGGAGGGAGAGACCCAGTACTTC. Encoded protein: CASSPRGTPNREGETQYF. Drawing the rest from reference TRBV11-2 and TRBJ2-5, the complete variable domain is EAGVAQSPRYKIIEKRQSVAFWCNPISGHATLYWYQQILGQGPKLLIQFQNNGVVDDSQLPKDRFSAERLKGVDSTLKIQPAKLEDSAVYLCASSPRGTPNREGETQYFGPGTRLLVL.